Listed here are 4 T cell receptor beta chains from one sample, sequenced in a study of T cell repertoires in aging, cancer and after chemotherapy. Peripheral blood genomic DNA, not sorted cells or RNA, was the template. A mixed TRB-A/B primer pool amplified rearranged TRB by multiplex touch-down PCR. TCRdb reprocessed the multiplex PCR reads with MiXCR, giving one entry per CDR3 protein. The repertoire holds over 10,000 distinct CDR3 sequences, with about 25% as singletons. The sample taken for sequencing was blood. The receptors shown here come from a human donor in good health.

The V and J genes are TRBV12-3 or TRBV12-4 and TRBJ2-2; D is perhaps TRBD2 (5 bases). The CDR3 contains 14 residues. The ends were cut back, 6 bases at V and 5 bases at J, with 13 bases in the middle. The CDR3 coding sequence is TGTGCCAGCAGCTTAAAAGGGAGTACCGGGGAGCTGTTTTTT. As protein: CASSLKGSTGELFF.

The chain links TRBV5-5 to TRBJ2-6; D unclear. Germline lookup yields CDR1 SGHKS and CDR2 YYEKEE (reference sequence). Trimming shortened V by 2 bases and J by 4 bases, and 10 bases separated the two germline ends. This CDR3 spans 15 amino acids. CDR3 sequence reads: CASSFPTSGANVLTF. CDR3 in DNA: TGTGCCAGCAGCTTTCCGACATCGGGGGCCAACGTCCTGACTTTC.

V is TRBV6-5 and J is TRBJ2-7, with 10 bases matching TRBD2. CDR1 is MNHEY and CDR2 is SVGAGI in the germline V gene. The CDR3 runs to 14 residues. V was pared by 7 bases and J by 2 bases, with 5 bases of the junction left unmatched. The CDR3 loop is CASIPSGGTYEQYF. The DNA of the CDR3 is TGTGCCAGCATCCCTAGCGGGGGAACCTACGAGCAGTACTTC.

The chain uses TRBV5-5 and TRBJ2-1; D is undetermined. Looked up from germline, CDR1 is SGHKS and CDR2 is YYEKEE (reference sequence). Trimming left V 4 bases short and J 5 bases short, with 4 bases between. The CDR3 has 11 amino acids. The CDR3 sequence is CASSTDNEQFF. The CDR3 DNA is TGTGCCAGCAGCACAGACAATGAGCAGTTCTTC. The complete variable domain, with remaining parts taken from reference TRBV5-5 and TRBJ2-1, reads DAGVTQSPTHLIKTRGQQVTLRCSPISGHKSVSWYQQVLGQGPQFIFQYYEKEERGRGNFPDRFSARQFPNYSSELNVNALLLGDSALYLCASSTDNEQFFGPGTRLTVL.